Sequencing of this T cell receptor (beta chain) was carried out in a study of shared T cell receptors in the human thymus. Measured with immunoSEQ multiplex PCR; TCRdb has only the in-frame clones, and not every one. The sample has hundreds of thousands of clones, around three quarters seen once. This CDR3 is 14 amino acids long. V was clipped by 4 bases and J by 2 bases, with 9 bases between them. From germline, CDR1 is ENHRY and CDR2 SYGVKD. The same data also contributed to another study, on human thymus T cells. In that study: Resections removed during corrective heart surgery provided the thymus tissue used. Seemingly biased V and J gene usage marked thymic and blood repertoires.

The sequence derives from a boy under two years old with a congenital heart defect. This sequence joins TRBV10-3 and TRBJ2-1, with D perhaps matching TRBD2 (6 bases). Sequencing input: thymocytes. DNA for the CDR3: TGTGCCATCAGTGCGGCGGGAACCTACAATGAGCAGTTCTTC. Amino acids: CAISAAGTYNEQFF.